This T cell receptor beta chain emerged from a study of T cell repertoires in ileal Crohn's disease. Overall study context: Patients had a median roughly 8-year disease duration, and roughly 38% were active smokers.

Only one count was recorded for this clone. The target antigen is unknown. Study-wide results and caveats: Sorted CD8 T cells held more high-frequency clones than CD4. The median delay to postoperative endoscopy was around 7.1 months.

The time point denotes: neoterminal ileum biopsy at postoperative endoscopy, about 6 months after surgery. Deletions cut 7 bases from V and 0 bases from J, with 18 bases between. CDR3 length: 16 amino acids. Germline V CDR1 and CDR2: SNHLY, FYNNEI. TCRdb keeps only in-frame clones here, not all; method: immunoSEQ multiplex PCR. In the table there are about 62,000 clones, about 89% of which are singletons. The specimen sequenced was ileal tissue. The chain joins TRBV2 to TRBJ1-2, with D unclear. The TCR originated in an adult with Crohn's disease. CDR3 DNA: TGTGCCAGCAATCCTCGGACTTACGGGGCTAACTATGGCTACACCTTC. Translating it yields CASNPRTYGANYGYTF.